This T cell receptor (beta chain) was captured by sequencing in a study of cytomegalovirus exposure and HLA in healthy donors. About this clone: Its antigen is undetermined.

Primers: 60 Vbeta forward and 13 Jbeta reverse. The assay was immunoSEQ multiplex PCR, and TCRdb's table has in-frame clones only and misses some. The table includes under 200,000 clones, roughly nine tenths detected once. Germline CDR1 reads LGHNA; CDR2 reads YNFKEQ. Trimming took 0 bases from V and 9 from J; bases not matched to a gene: 7. This CDR3 region has 17 residues. Study-level points and caveats: A missense variant in DCLRE1C was later tied to TCR beta V- and J-gene trimming. In an earlier analysis, about 87% or about 30%: the productive usage of most TCR beta V segments. Presence/absence analyses rested on an assumption that sequencing depth was roughly uniform across donors. Most TCR sequences proved rare, with some public TCRs found in many donors.

The sample consisted of PBMCs. The TCR sequence derives from a boy between 2 and 10 years old in good health and CMV-seronegative. The chain recombines TRBV4-2 with TRBJ2-1; 14 bases align to TRBD2. CDR3 sequence: CASSQDYPGTSGGEQFF. The CDR3 nucleotides are TGTGCCAGCAGCCAAGATTATCCAGGGACTAGCGGGGGTGAGCAGTTCTTC.